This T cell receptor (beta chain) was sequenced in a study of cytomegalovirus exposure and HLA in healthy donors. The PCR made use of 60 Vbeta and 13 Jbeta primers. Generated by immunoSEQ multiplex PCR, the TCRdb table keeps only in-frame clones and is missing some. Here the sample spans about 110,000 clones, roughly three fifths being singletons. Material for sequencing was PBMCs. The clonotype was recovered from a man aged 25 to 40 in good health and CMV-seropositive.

CDR3 sequence reads: CASRRGQTYSGDTQYF. The CDR3 bases are TGTGCCAGCCGCCGTGGGCAGACCTATTCTGGAGATACGCAGTATTTT. The V and J genes are TRBV7-9 and TRBJ2-3; D unresolved. CDR1 is SEHNR, CDR2 FQNEAQ, per germline (reference sequence). The CDR3 has 16 amino acids. V gave up 8 bases and J gave up 5 bases, with 23 bases separating them.